This T cell receptor (beta chain) was identified during a study of type 1 and type 2 diabetes patients. For the study at large: From PBMCs, CD4+ and CD8+ T cells were isolated by magnetic microbeads. A total of around 18 million paired-end reads came from the whole study.

In its sample, this clonotype was seen a few times. All diabetic donors were classified as either type 1 or type 2 diabetes. The V gene lost 1 base and the J gene lost 8 bases, with 9 bases spanning the gap. CDR1 and CDR2 (germline): SGHTA, FQGTGA. This CDR3 region has 13 residues. The PCR template was genomic DNA. Amplification of the beta chain CDR3 used 30 forward and 13 reverse multiplex primers. Each CDR3 protein gets one entry after TCRdb re-called the multiplex PCR reads with MiXCR. This table has under 300,000 distinct CDR3 sequences, roughly 48% appearing once. The TCR sequence derives from a man in his late teens or twenties with type 2 diabetes. V is TRBV7-3 and J is TRBJ2-1; D not certain. The sequenced material came from peripheral blood mononuclear cells (PBMCs). The CDR3 sequence is CASSLIVTDEQFF. The CDR3 DNA is TGTGCCAGCAGCTTAATCGTTACGGATGAGCAGTTCTTC.